Presented here are 19 T cell receptor beta chains from one specimen sequenced in a study of blood T cell repertoires in COVID-19. Generated by immunoSEQ multiplex PCR, the TCRdb table keeps only in-frame clones and is missing some. The table shows approximately 100,000 clones, with approximately 90% occurring only once. Sequencing input: peripheral blood. The receptors here all came from a man in his sixties with acute or convalescent COVID-19.

This chain joins TRBV5-1 and TRBJ1-1; 7 bases line up with TRBD1. V gave up 3 bases and J gave up 1 base; unmatched junction bases: 6. The CDR3 has 15 residues. Germline V gene sequence: CDR1 SGHRS, CDR2 YFSETQ. The CDR3 region is CASSWDSPKNTEAFF. CDR3 DNA: TGCGCCAGCAGCTGGGACAGTCCAAAGAACACTGAAGCTTTCTTT.

The chain carries TRBV21-1 and TRBJ1-5. TRBV21-1 is marked as a pseudogene. This CDR3 spans 14 amino acids. CDR3 sequence reads: CASTRARACQPQHF. Written as DNA, the CDR3 is TGTGCCAGCACCCGGGCGCGGGCCTGTCAGCCCCAGCATTTT.

This chain links TRBV7-8 with TRBJ1-4, with D possibly TRBD1 on 6 matching bases. From germline, CDR1 is SGHVS and CDR2 FQNEAQ. The CDR3 consists of 14 residues. Trimming pared 1 base from V and 4 bases from J, leaving 7 bases between. In DNA, the CDR3 is TGTGCCAGCAGCTTAGGGACAGTTAATGAAAAACTGTTTTTT. It codes for CASSLGTVNEKLFF.

The rearrangement uses TRBV11-3 and TRBJ1-1; D gene ambiguous. The germline gives CDR1 SGHNT, CDR2 YENEEA. Trimming took 5 bases from V and 0 from J, leaving 13 bases between them. This CDR3 region has 15 residues. CDR3 loop: CASSLRTGMNTEAFF. The CDR3, as DNA: TGTGCCAGCAGCCTCCGGACGGGGATGAACACTGAAGCTTTCTTT.

J is TRBJ1-2 and V is TRBV12-5, with 8 bases fitting TRBD1. The V and J ends lost 5 bases and 0 bases, in that order; junction bases with no gene match: 5. This CDR3 has 15 amino acids. Germline values: CDR1 LGHNT, CDR2 FRNRAP. The CDR3 nucleotides read TGTGCTAGTGGTCCCGGACAGGGAGCTAACTATGGCTACACCTTC. Its translation is CASGPGQGANYGYTF.

V usage is TRBV28 and J usage is TRBJ1-2, with D hard to call. The germline V and J ends were trimmed by 7 bases and 0 bases, with 9 bases remaining between them. The CDR3 totals 13 residues. Germline V CDR1 and CDR2: MDHEN, SYDVKM. The CDR3 bases are TGTGCCAGCATCGCGGAAGCTAACTATGGCTACACCTTC. This gives the protein CASIAEANYGYTF.

The rearrangement joins TRBV19 to TRBJ2-7, with TRBD1 matching over 9 bases. The CDR3 is made up of 14 amino acids. V lost 4 bases and J lost 3; bases outside the gene matches: 4. Germline V gene lookup returns CDR1 LNHDA and CDR2 SQIVND (reference sequence). The CDR3 DNA sequence: TGTGCCAGTAGTACTCCGGGACAGGGCTACGAGCAGTACTTC. It specifies CASSTPGQGYEQYF.

The V gene is TRBV7-2, the J gene TRBJ2-1, with TRBD1 matching over 9 bases. CDR1 and CDR2 (germline): SGHTA, FQGNSA. The ends lost 3 bases at V and 6 bases at J; junction bases unmatched: 6. The CDR3 runs to 15 residues. The CDR3 DNA reads as TGTGCCAGCAGCTTGCAGATGGGACAGGGCAATGAGCAGTTCTTC. As protein: CASSLQMGQGNEQFF.

This chain joins TRBV11-2 and TRBJ2-5, with TRBD1 matching over 10 bases. This CDR3 is built from 15 residues. Germline V gives CDR1 SGHAT, CDR2 FQNNGV. Trimming removed 1 base from V and 5 bases from J; junction bases left unmatched: 4. CDR3 DNA: TGTGCCAGCAGCTTAGGACAGGGGGCGCCTGAGACCCAGTACTTC. It codes for CASSLGQGAPETQYF.

In the case of this clone: This sample also contains other DNA sequences that code for the same CDR3. The CDR3 protein is CAWSEGADLYGYTF. The CDR3 region has the DNA TGTGCCTGGAGCGAGGGGGCGGACCTCTATGGCTACACCTTC. The chain employs TRBV30 and TRBJ1-2, with 7 nucleotides matching TRBD1. Germline V CDR1 and CDR2: GTSNPN, SVGIG (reference sequence). The V and J ends lost 3 bases and 4 bases, in that order; junction bases with no gene match: 8. The CDR3 runs 14 residues.

The chain recombines TRBV24-1 with TRBJ1-4, with 8 bases identical to TRBD1. The CDR3 consists of 15 residues. Germline V gene data show CDR1 as KGHDR and CDR2 as SFDVKD. J was trimmed by 8 bases and V by 2 bases; bases with no gene match: 6. This chain's CDR3 is CATSDSVTGEEKLFF. CDR3 DNA: TGTGCCACCAGTGATTCCGTGACAGGGGAGGAAAAACTGTTTTTT.

CDR3 in DNA: TGCAGTGCAAGTCAGAACCCCCGTCTGGAGACCCAGTACTTC. Residues: CSASQNPRLETQYF. The chain joins TRBV20-1 to TRBJ2-5; D gene ambiguous. The CDR3 has 14 residues. V was shortened by 6 bases and J by 5 bases, with 19 bases between the two germline ends. CDR1 is DFQATT, CDR2 SNEGSKA, per germline (reference sequence).

This chain connects TRBV9 to TRBJ2-5; D is possibly TRBD1 (5 bases). Looked up from germline, CDR1 is SGDLS and CDR2 is YYNGEE. The V and J ends lost 2 bases and 5 bases respectively, with 13 bases between them. There are 14 residues in the CDR3. CDR3 sequence reads: CASSVKGLWETQYF. The CDR3 DNA follows: TGTGCCAGCAGCGTCAAGGGGCTTTGGGAGACCCAGTACTTC.

The table lists this clone with a count of one. The chain is built from TRBV7-9 and TRBJ2-6; 7 bases line up with TRBD2. Germline assignment: CDR1 SEHNR and CDR2 FQNEAQ (reference sequence). CDR3 length equals 16 residues. V lost 3 bases and J lost 1; bases outside the gene matches: 3. CDR3 in amino acids: CASSFQGGSGANVLTF. The DNA of the CDR3 is TGTGCCAGCAGCTTTCAGGGAGGGTCTGGGGCCAACGTCCTGACTTTC.

This clone occurred once. The rearrangement joins TRBV7-9 to TRBJ1-3; D remains unclear. There are 15 residues in the CDR3. CDR1 SEHNR and CDR2 FQNEAQ come from the germline V gene (reference sequence). V lost 5 bases and J lost 4, with 15 bases in between. The CDR3 region is CASSHPDGEGNTIYF. The CDR3 coding sequence is TGTGCCAGCAGCCACCCGGACGGGGAGGGAAACACCATATATTTT. Variable domain in full (rest from reference TRBV7-9 and TRBJ1-3): DTGVSQNPRHKITKRGQNVTFRCDPISEHNRLYWYRQTLGQGPEFLTYFQNEAQLEKSRLLSDRFSAERPKGSFSTLEIQRTEQGDSAMYLCASSHPDGEGNTIYFGEGSWLTVV.

The gene calls are TRBV5-1 and TRBJ2-6, with 7 bases matching TRBD2. The CDR3 runs to 17 residues. V lost 2 bases, J lost 0 bases, and 5 bases stayed unmatched. Per the germline V gene, CDR1 is SGHRS and CDR2 is YFSETQ. The DNA of the CDR3 is TGCGCCAGCAGCTTTAGCGGGTCCAACTCTGGGGCCAACGTCCTGACTTTC. Amino acid sequence: CASSFSGSNSGANVLTF. Full variable domain (rest looked up from reference TRBV5-1 and TRBJ2-6): KAGVTQTPRYLIKTRGQQVTLSCSPISGHRSVSWYQQTPGQGLQFLFEYFSETQRNKGNFPGRFSGRQFSNSRSEMNVSTLELGDSALYLCASSFSGSNSGANVLTFGAGSRLTVL.

This sequence joins TRBV19 and TRBJ2-4, with a possible D match to TRBD2 (5 bases). V lost 5 bases and J lost 8, with 13 bases in between. The germline CDR1 and CDR2 sequences are LNHDA and SQIVND (reference sequence). This CDR3 region has 13 residues. CDR3 amino acids: CASSPGVRDIQYF. CDR3 coding DNA: TGTGCCAGTAGTCCCGGGGTAAGGGACATTCAGTACTTC.

This clone was found once. The chain has TRBV6-5 and TRBJ2-7; a possible D gene is TRBD2 (6 bases). V shed 10 bases and J shed 2 bases, with 12 bases lying between them. Germline assignment: CDR1 MNHEY and CDR2 SVGAGI. This CDR3 spans 12 amino acids. The CDR3 here is CATVAETYEQYF. CDR3 in DNA: TGTGCCACGGTAGCGGAGACCTACGAGCAGTACTTC.

The CDR3 reads CASSQDTGEGETQYF. Written as DNA, the CDR3 is TGTGCCAGCAGCCAAGATACGGGGGAAGGGGAGACCCAGTACTTC. The V gene is TRBV3-1 (or the pseudogene TRBV3-2), the J gene TRBJ2-5; D is perhaps TRBD2 (6 bases). V lost 0 bases to trimming and J lost 5 bases, with 13 bases between them. Germline CDR1 and CDR2: LGHDT and YNNKEL (reference sequence). This CDR3 contains 15 residues.